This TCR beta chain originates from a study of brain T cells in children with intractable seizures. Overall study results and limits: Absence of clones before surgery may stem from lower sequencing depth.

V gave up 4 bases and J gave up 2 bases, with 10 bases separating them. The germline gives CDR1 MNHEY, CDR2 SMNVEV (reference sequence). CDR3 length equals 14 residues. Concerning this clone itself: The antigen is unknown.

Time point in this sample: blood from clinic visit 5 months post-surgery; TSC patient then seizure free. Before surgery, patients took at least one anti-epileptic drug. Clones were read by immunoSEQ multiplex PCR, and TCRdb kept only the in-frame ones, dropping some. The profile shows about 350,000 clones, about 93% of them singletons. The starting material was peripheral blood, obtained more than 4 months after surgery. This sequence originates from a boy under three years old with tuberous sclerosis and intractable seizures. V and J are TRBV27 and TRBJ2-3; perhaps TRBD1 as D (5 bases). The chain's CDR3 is CASSWAGITDTQYF. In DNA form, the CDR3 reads TGTGCCAGCAGTTGGGCAGGGATCACAGATACGCAGTATTTT.